A selection of T cell receptor beta chains follows, all from one sample in a study of cytomegalovirus exposure and HLA in healthy donors. Clones were sequenced by immunoSEQ multiplex PCR, and TCRdb holds only the in-frame ones, with some missing. The sample yields fewer than 200,000 clones, around 80% seen once. Sequencing was performed on PBMCs. The source is a woman aged 30 to 39 in good health and CMV-seronegative. Each CDR3 is given with its conserved first and last residue. Fields, in order: V gene, J gene, CDR3 protein.

v_gene: TRBV6-5; j_gene: TRBJ2-7; CDR3aa: CASKRLYEQYF
v_gene: TRBV7-2; j_gene: TRBJ2-7; CDR3aa: CASSPGLASGDEQYF
v_gene: TRBV5-1; j_gene: TRBJ1-6; CDR3aa: CASSPGLSNSPLHF
v_gene: TRBV5-1; j_gene: TRBJ2-5; CDR3aa: CASSLIPGGETQYF
v_gene: TRBV28; j_gene: TRBJ2-7; CDR3aa: CASKERLAGPYEQYF
v_gene: TRBV4-3; j_gene: TRBJ2-7; CDR3aa: CASSQGYSSLYEQYF
v_gene: TRBV6-6; j_gene: TRBJ1-1; CDR3aa: CASSYSERAFF
v_gene: TRBV4-1; j_gene: TRBJ1-1; CDR3aa: CASSQEPDRGLPAEAFF
v_gene: TRBV11-2; j_gene: TRBJ2-3; CDR3aa: CASSWGPGTGSRTQYF
v_gene: TRBV28; j_gene: TRBJ1-1; CDR3aa: CASSLVLRVTEAFF
v_gene: TRBV9; j_gene: TRBJ1-5; CDR3aa: CASSVGSGNQPQHF
v_gene: TRBV9; j_gene: TRBJ2-7; CDR3aa: CASSDPSSGGPVREQYF
v_gene: TRBV5-1; j_gene: TRBJ1-1; CDR3aa: CASSPTGATNTEAFF
v_gene: TRBV5-1; j_gene: TRBJ2-1; CDR3aa: CASSLGQGGSYNEQFF
v_gene: TRBV2; j_gene: TRBJ1-2; CDR3aa: CASNQDRDGYTF
v_gene: TRBV11-2; j_gene: TRBJ2-3; CDR3aa: CASRFGRSTDTQYF
v_gene: TRBV7-2; j_gene: TRBJ2-3; CDR3aa: CASSWRQGAQDTQYF
v_gene: TRBV14; j_gene: TRBJ2-7; CDR3aa: CASSRGLAGGAQYF
v_gene: TRBV2; j_gene: TRBJ2-7; CDR3aa: CASSVGLADSYEQYF
v_gene: TRBV7-2; j_gene: TRBJ2-1; CDR3aa: CASSLDVAGAYNEQFF
v_gene: TRBV27; j_gene: TRBJ1-2; CDR3aa: CASSRGQGGYTF
v_gene: TRBV28; j_gene: TRBJ2-2; CDR3aa: CASRIPGQRSTGELFF
v_gene: TRBV7-2; j_gene: TRBJ2-2; CDR3aa: CASRADTGELFF
v_gene: TRBV6-5; j_gene: TRBJ1-2; CDR3aa: CASSYSVLTEIYGYTF
v_gene: TRBV10-2; j_gene: TRBJ1-6; CDR3aa: CASSEEGRQGSPLHF
v_gene: TRBV25-1; j_gene: .; CDR3aa: CASSGLRAGAYEQYF
v_gene: TRBV27; j_gene: TRBJ1-6; CDR3aa: CASSLWSSGRSPLHF
v_gene: TRBV19; j_gene: TRBJ2-1; CDR3aa: CASSPGLAGVGEQFF
v_gene: TRBV6-5; j_gene: TRBJ2-3; CDR3aa: CASSYAPRGRTDTQYF
v_gene: TRBV5-1; j_gene: TRBJ2-7; CDR3aa: CASSVEGSYEQYF
v_gene: TRBV6-5; j_gene: TRBJ2-2; CDR3aa: CASRTDKGELFF
v_gene: TRBV10-1; j_gene: TRBJ2-7; CDR3aa: CATPPRTLLTYEQYF
v_gene: TRBV7-9; j_gene: TRBJ1-6; CDR3aa: CASSLDLSSPLHF
v_gene: TRBV7-9; j_gene: TRBJ2-3; CDR3aa: CASSLGGDRADTQYF
v_gene: TRBV4-1; j_gene: TRBJ2-1; CDR3aa: CASSQDHPGSGRYNEQFF